This T cell receptor beta chain was captured by sequencing in a study of blood T cell repertoires in COVID-19. V shed 6 bases, J shed 5 bases, and the junction held 9 bases outside the gene matches. CDR3 length: 14 residues. Looked up from germline, CDR1 is MRHNA and CDR2 is SNTAGT. This clone was picked up a small number of times. The study assigned cohorts using participant-reported clinical history. The recovered donors of Cohort 3 showed two negative PCRs, clearance, or symptom resolution. Sequencing used immunoSEQ multiplex PCR; TCRdb keeps in-frame clones, though not all of them. Here the sample spans about 310,000 clones, around nine tenths being singletons.

The sample consisted of PBMCs or T cells enriched from blood (not recorded which). The TCR sequence derives from a man in his 60s who had recovered from COVID-19. V and J are TRBV6-4 and TRBJ1-1; TRBD1 matches at 7 bases. The CDR3 DNA reads TGTGCCAGCAGAGCGACAGGGTCTAGGACTGAAGCTTTCTTT. Amino acids: CASRATGSRTEAFF.